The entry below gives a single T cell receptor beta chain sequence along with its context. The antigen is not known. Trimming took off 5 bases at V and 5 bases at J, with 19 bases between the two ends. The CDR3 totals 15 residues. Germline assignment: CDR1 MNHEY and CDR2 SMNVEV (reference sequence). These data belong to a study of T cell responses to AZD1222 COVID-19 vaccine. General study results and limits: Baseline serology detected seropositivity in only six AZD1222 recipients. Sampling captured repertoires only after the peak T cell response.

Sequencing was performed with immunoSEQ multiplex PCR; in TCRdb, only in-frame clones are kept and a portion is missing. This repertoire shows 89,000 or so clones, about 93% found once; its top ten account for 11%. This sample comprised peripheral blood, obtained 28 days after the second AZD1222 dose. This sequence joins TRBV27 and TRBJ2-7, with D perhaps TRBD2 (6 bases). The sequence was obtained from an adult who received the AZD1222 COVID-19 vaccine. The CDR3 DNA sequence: TGTGCCAGCAGTCCGATGACTAGGATATACCACGAGCAGTACTTC. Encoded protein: CASSPMTRIYHEQYF.